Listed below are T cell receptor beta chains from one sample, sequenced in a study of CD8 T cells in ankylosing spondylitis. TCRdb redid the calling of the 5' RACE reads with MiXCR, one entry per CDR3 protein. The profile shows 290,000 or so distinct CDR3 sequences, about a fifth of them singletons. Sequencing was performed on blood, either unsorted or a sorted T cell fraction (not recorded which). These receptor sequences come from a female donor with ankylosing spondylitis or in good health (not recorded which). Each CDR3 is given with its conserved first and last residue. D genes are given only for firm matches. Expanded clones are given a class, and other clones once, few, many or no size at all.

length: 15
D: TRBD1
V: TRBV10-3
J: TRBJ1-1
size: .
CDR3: CAISDRGMMNTEAFF
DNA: TGTGCCATCAGTGACAGGGGGATGATGAACACTGAAGCTTTCTTT

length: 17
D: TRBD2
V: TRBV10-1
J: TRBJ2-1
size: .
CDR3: CASSGSLSGGPYNEQFF
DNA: TGCGCCAGCAGTGGATCCCTTAGCGGGGGACCTTACAATGAGCAGTTCTTC

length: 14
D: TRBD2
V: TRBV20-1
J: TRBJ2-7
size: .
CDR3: CSARIGLAADEQYF
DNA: TGCAGTGCTAGAATAGGACTAGCGGCCGACGAGCAGTACTTC

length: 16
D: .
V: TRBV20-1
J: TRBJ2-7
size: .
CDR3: CSARDTGSSSLYEQYF
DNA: TGCAGTGCTAGAGATACGGGCTCATCAAGCCTCTACGAGCAGTACTTC

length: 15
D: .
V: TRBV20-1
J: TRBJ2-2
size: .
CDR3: CSADGLHLNTGELFF
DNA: TGCAGTGCAGACGGGCTACACCTGAACACCGGGGAGCTGTTTTTT

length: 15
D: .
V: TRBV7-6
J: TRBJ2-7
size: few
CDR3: CASSLAQGGSYEQYF
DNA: TGTGCCAGCAGCTTAGCGCAAGGTGGTTCCTACGAGCAGTACTTC

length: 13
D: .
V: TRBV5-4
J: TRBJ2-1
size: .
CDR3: CASSLAGMEEQFF
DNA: TGTGCCAGCAGCTTGGCCGGCATGGAGGAGCAGTTCTTC

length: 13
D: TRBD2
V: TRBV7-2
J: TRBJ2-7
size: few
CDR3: CASGTSASYEQYF
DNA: TGTGCCAGCGGTACTAGCGCCTCCTACGAGCAGTACTTC

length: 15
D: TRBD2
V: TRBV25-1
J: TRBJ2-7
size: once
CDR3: CASSEWASGAYEQYF
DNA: TGTGCCAGCAGTGAATGGGCTAGCGGCGCCTACGAGCAGTACTTC

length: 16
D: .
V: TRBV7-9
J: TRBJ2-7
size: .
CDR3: CASSLDGGRVAYEQYF
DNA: TGTGCCAGCAGCTTAGATGGGGGAAGGGTTGCCTACGAGCAGTACTTC